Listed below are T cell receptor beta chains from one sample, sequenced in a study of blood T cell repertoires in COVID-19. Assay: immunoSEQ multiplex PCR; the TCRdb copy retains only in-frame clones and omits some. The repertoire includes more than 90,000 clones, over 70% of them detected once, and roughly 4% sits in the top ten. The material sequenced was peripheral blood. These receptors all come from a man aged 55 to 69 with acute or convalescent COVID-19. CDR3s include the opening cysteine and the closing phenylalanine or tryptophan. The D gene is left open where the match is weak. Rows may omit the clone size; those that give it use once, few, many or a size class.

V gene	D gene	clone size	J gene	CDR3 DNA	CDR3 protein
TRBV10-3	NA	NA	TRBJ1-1	TGTGCCATCAGTGCCATACAGAACACTGAAGCTTTCTTT	CAISAIQNTEAFF
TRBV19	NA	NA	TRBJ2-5	TGTGCCAGTAGTATTAAAAGCAGGGAGACCCAGTACTTC	CASSIKSRETQYF
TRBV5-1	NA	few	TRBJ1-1	TGCGCCAGCAGCTTGGCCCGGTTCACTGAAGCTTTCTTT	CASSLARFTEAFF
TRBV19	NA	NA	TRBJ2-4	TGTGCCAGTAGTATAGCCCCGGACATTCAGTACTTC	CASSIAPDIQYF
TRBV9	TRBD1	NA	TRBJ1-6	TGTGCCAGCAGTCCACAGGGGGATAATTCACCCCTCCACTTT	CASSPQGDNSPLHF
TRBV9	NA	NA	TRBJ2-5	TGTGCCAGCAGCGTAGGAGGTTGGGAGACCCAGTACTTC	CASSVGGWETQYF
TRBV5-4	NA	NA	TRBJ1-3	TGTGCCAGCAGCTTATCAGGGTCTGGAAACACCATATATTTT	CASSLSGSGNTIYF
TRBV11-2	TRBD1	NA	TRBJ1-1	TGTGCCAGCAGGATGACAGGGTGGACTGAAGCTTTCTTT	CASRMTGWTEAFF
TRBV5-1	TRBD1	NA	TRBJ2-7	TGCGCCAGCACTTGGGACAGGGGGACTTACGAGCAGTACTTC	CASTWDRGTYEQYF
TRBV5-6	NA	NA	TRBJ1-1	TGTGCCAGCAGTCTAAATCTGAGGACTGAAGCTTTCTTT	CASSLNLRTEAFF
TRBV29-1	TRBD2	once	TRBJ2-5	TGCAGCGGCCTTTGGGGGGGGGAAGAGACCCAGTACTTC	CSGLWGGEETQYF
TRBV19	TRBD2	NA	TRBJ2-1	TGTGCCAGTAGTAAGTGGGGGACTAGGATTAATGAGCAGTTCTTC	CASSKWGTRINEQFF
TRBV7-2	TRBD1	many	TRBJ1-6	TGTGCCAGCAGCTCGCGTTGGACAGGGGGCGCTTGGGACGCACCCCTCCACTTT	CASSSRWTGGAWDAPLHF
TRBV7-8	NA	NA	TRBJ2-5	TGTGCCAGCAGCTTCGGTATGACCCGGAGGGGAGAGACCCAGTACTTC	CASSFGMTRRGETQYF
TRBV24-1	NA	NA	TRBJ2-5	TGTGCCACCAGTGATTCGGCAGGGGTAAAGACCCAGTACTTC	CATSDSAGVKTQYF
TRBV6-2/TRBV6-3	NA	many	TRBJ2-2	TGTGCCAGCAGTTATCGGGAATCCGGGGAGCTGTTTTTT	CASSYRESGELFF
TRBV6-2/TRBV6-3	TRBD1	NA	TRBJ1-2	TGTGCCAGCAGTTTTCTCCCGGAGACAGGGGGACCCGGCTACACCTTC	CASSFLPETGGPGYTF
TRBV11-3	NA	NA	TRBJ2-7	TGTGCCAGCAGCTTGCACAGGATATACGAGCAGTACTTC	CASSLHRIYEQYF
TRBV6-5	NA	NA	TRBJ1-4	TGTGCCAGCCACAGGGCTTCTAATGAAAAACTGTTTTTT	CASHRASNEKLFF
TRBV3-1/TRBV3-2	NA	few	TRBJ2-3	TGTGCCAGCAGCCAGACGGGTCTCGGGGATACGCAGTATTTT	CASSQTGLGDTQYF